This TCR beta chain is from a study of identical twins. Notes on the study in general: Within monozygotic twins, out-of-frame TCR alpha sharing was underestimated by the models. Beta out-of-frame twin sharing showed a weaker excess. The abundant beta clonotypes from cord blood had fewer insertions, and memory repertoires had none of this. Invariant populations such as MAIT and iNKT cells could partly muddle zero-insertion analyses.

This clonotype has more than one count but fewer than ten. Its antigen is as yet unknown. This CDR3 is built from 16 residues. The germline V gene encodes CDR1 KGHSY and CDR2 FQNENV. The V gene lost 0 bases and the J gene lost 2 bases, with 11 bases spanning the gap. TCRdb re-analysed the 5' RACE reads in MiXCR, keeping a single row per CDR3 protein. Here the sample spans some 600,000 distinct CDR3 sequences, around 7.5% being singletons. The data also belong to a second study, concerning yellow fever vaccine responses in identical twins.

Sequenced material: PBMCs. J is TRBJ1-5 and V is TRBV16, with D hard to call. The TCR sequence derives from a woman under 30 in good health. CDR3: CASSQSSGSGNQPQHF. The CDR3 nucleotides read TGTGCCAGCAGCCAATCCAGTGGGTCGGGCAATCAGCCCCAGCATTTT.